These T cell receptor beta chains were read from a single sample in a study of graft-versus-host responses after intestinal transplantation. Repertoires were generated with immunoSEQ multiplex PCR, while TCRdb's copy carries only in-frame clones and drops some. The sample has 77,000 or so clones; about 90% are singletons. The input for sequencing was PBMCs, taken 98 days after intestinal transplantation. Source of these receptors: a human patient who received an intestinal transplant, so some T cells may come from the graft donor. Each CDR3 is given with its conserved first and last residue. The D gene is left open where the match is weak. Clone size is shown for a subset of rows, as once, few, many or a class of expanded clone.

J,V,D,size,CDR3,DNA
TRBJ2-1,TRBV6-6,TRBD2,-,CASSTPGLAGNNEQFF,TGTGCCAGCAGTACCCCCGGACTAGCGGGAAACAATGAGCAGTTCTTC
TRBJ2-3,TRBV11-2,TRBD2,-,CASSRRDYPTDTQYF,TGTGCCAGCAGCCGCCGGGACTACCCCACAGATACGCAGTATTTT
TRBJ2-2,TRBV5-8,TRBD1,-,CASSGQGSGTGELFF,TGTGCCAGCAGCGGACAGGGAAGTGGCACCGGGGAGCTGTTTTTT
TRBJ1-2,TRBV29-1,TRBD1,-,CSGGFGTASLGEGYTF,TGCAGCGGGGGGTTTGGGACAGCCAGCCTTGGGGAGGGCTACACCTTC
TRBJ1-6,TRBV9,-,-,CASSASGQAQISPLHF,TGTGCCAGCAGCGCTAGCGGGCAGGCCCAAATTTCACCCCTCCACTTT
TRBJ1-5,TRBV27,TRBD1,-,CASSFQGDNQPQHF,TGTGCCAGCAGTTTTCAGGGGGACAATCAGCCCCAGCATTTT
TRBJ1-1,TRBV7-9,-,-,CASSSKHGNTEAFF,TGTGCCAGCAGCTCTAAACACGGGAACACTGAAGCTTTCTTT
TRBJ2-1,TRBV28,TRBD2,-,CASSSTSGRTFNEQFF,TGTGCCAGCAGTTCTACTAGCGGGAGGACTTTCAATGAGCAGTTCTTC
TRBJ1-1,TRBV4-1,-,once,CASREVDTEAFF,TGCGCCAGCAGGGAAGTGGACACTGAAGCTTTCTTT
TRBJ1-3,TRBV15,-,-,CATSRENGNTIYF,TGTGCCACCAGCAGAGAGAACGGAAACACCATATATTTT
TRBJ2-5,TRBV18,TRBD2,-,CASSPGPGLAEETQYF,TGTGCCAGCTCACCAGGACCGGGACTAGCGGAAGAGACCCAGTACTTC
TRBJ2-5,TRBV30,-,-,CAWSVGETQYF,TGTGCCTGGAGTGTGGGGGAGACCCAGTACTTC
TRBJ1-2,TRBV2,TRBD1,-,CASRTGGSGYGYTF,TGTGCCAGCAGAACAGGGGGCTCAGGCTATGGCTACACCTTC
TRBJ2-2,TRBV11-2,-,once,CASSPSTGELFF,TGTGCCAGCAGCCCTAGCACCGGGGAGCTGTTTTTT
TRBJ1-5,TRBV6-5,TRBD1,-,CASSGQGGQPQHF,TGTGCCAGCAGTGGACAGGGGGGGCAGCCCCAGCATTTT
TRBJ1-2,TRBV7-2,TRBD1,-,CASSSKGQGGYGYTF,TGTGCCAGCAGCTCTAAGGGACAGGGAGGCTATGGCTACACCTTC
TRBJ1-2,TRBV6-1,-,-,CASSEGGGYGYTF,TGTGCCAGCAGTGAAGGTGGGGGCTATGGCTACACCTTC
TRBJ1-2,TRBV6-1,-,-,CASSPDSYYGYTF,TGTGCCAGCAGCCCCGACAGTTACTATGGCTACACCTTC
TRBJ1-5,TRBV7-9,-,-,CASSLVKGNSNQPQHF,TGTGCCAGCAGCTTAGTGAAGGGCAATAGCAATCAGCCCCAGCATTTT
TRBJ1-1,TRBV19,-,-,CASSVKGDTEAFF,TGTGCCAGTAGTGTTAAGGGGGACACTGAAGCTTTCTTT
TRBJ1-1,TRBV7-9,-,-,CASSLETAEAFF,TGTGCCAGCAGCTTAGAGACAGCAGAAGCTTTCTTT
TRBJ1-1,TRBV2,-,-,CASRGVGGRTEAFF,TGTGCCAGCAGAGGGGTGGGAGGGAGGACTGAAGCTTTCTTT
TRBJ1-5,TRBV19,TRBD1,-,CASSILTGRQPQHF,TGTGCCAGTAGTATATTGACAGGGAGGCAGCCCCAGCATTTT